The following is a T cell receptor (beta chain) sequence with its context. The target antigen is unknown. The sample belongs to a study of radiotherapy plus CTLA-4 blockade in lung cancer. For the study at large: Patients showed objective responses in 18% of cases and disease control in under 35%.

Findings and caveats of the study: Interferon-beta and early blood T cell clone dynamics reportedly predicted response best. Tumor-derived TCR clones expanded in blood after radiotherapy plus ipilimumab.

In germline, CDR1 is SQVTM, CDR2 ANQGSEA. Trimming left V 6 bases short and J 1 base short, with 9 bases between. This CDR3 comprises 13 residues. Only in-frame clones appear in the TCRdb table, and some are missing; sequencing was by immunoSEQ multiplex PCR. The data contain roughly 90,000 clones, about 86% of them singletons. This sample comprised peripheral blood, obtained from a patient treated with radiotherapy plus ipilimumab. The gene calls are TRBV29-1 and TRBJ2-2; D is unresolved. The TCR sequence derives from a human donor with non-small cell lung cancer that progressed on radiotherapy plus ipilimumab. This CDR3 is CSVWRQNTGELFF. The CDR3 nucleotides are TGCAGCGTCTGGAGACAGAACACCGGGGAGCTGTTTTTT.